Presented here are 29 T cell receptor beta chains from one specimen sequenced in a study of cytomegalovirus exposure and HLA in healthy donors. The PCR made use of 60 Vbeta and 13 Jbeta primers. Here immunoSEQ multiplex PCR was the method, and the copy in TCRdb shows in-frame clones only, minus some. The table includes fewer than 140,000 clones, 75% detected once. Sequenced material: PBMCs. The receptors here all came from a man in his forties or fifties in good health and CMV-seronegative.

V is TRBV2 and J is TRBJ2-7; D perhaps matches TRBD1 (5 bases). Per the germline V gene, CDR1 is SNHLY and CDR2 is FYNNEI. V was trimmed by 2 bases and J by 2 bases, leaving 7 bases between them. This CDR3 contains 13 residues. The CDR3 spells CASSEWGAYEQYF. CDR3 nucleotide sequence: TGTGCCAGCAGTGAATGGGGCGCCTACGAGCAGTACTTC.

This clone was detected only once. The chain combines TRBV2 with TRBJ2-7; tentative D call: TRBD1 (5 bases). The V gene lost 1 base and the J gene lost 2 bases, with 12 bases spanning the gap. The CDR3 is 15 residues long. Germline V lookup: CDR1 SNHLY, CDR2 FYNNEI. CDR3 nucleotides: TGTGCCAGCAGTGAAGACGCAGGGAAGACCTACGAGCAGTACTTC. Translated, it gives CASSEDAGKTYEQYF.

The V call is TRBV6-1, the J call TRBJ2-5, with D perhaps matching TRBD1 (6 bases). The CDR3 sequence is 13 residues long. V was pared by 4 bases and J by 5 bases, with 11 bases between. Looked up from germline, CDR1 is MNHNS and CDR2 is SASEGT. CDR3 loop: CASSVNRAETQYF. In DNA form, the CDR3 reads TGTGCCAGCAGTGTTAACAGGGCTGAGACCCAGTACTTC.

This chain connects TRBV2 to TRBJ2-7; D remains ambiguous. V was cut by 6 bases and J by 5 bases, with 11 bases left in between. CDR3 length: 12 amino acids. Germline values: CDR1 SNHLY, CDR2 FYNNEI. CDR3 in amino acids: CASRYINHEQYF. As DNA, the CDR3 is TGTGCCAGCAGATACATAAACCACGAGCAGTACTTC.

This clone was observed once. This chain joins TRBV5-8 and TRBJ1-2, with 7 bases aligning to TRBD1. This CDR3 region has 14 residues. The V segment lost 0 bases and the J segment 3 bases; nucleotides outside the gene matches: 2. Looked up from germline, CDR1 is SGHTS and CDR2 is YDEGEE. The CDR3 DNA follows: TGTGCCAGCAGCTTGGGACAGGGCGACTATGGCTACACCTTC. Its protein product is CASSLGQGDYGYTF.

The CDR3 loop reads CASGTGTGGGYNEQFF. For the CDR3, the DNA is TGTGCCAGCGGTACCGGGACAGGGGGTGGCTACAATGAGCAGTTCTTC. This chain links TRBV25-1 with TRBJ2-1, with TRBD1 identical over 11 bases. Germline CDR1 and CDR2: MGHDK and SYGVNS. The CDR3 has 16 residues. With V trimmed by 8 bases and J by 3 bases, 9 bases remained unmatched. Filled out from reference TRBV25-1 and TRBJ2-1, the complete variable domain reads EADIYQTPRYLVIGTGKKITLECSQTMGHDKMYWYQQDPGMELHLIHYSYGVNSTEKGDLSSESTVSRIRTEHFPLTLESARPSHTSQYLCASGTGTGGGYNEQFFGPGTRLTVL.

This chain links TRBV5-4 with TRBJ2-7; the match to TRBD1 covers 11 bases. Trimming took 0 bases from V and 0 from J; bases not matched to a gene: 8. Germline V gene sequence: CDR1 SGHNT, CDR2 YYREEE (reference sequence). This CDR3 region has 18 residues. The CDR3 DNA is TGTGCCAGCAGCTTGGGGGACAGGGGGTCGCGAAGCTCCTACGAGCAGTACTTC. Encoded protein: CASSLGDRGSRSSYEQYF.

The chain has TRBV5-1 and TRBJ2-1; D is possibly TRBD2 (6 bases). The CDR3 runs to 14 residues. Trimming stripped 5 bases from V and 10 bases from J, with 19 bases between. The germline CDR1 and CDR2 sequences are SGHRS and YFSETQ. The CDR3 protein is CASRGRSAGPEQFF. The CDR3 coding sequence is TGCGCCAGCAGAGGGCGGTCAGCGGGTCCGGAGCAGTTCTTC.

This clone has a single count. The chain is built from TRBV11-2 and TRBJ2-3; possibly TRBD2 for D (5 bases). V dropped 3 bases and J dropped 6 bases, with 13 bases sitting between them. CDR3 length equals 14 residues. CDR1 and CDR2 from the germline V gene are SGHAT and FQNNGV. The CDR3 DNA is TGTGCCAGCAGCTTTCCGACCCCGGGGGATACGCAGTATTTT. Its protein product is CASSFPTPGDTQYF.

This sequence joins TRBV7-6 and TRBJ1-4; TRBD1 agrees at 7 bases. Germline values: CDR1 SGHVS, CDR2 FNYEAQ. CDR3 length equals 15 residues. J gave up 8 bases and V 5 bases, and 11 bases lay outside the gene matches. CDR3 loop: CASSKGGRAAEKLFF. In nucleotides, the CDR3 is TGTGCCAGCAGCAAAGGGGGCAGGGCGGCCGAAAAACTGTTTTTT.

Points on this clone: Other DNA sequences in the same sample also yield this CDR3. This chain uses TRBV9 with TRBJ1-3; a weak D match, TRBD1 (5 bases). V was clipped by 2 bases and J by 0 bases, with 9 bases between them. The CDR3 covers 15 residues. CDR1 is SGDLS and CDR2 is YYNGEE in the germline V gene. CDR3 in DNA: TGTGCCAGCAGCGTGGGGGGTATCTCTGGAAACACCATATATTTT. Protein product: CASSVGGISGNTIYF.

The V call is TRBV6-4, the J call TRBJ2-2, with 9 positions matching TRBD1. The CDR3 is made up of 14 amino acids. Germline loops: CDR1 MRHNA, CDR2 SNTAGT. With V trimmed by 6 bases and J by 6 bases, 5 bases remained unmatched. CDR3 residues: CASSPDRGAGELFF. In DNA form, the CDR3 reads TGTGCCAGCAGCCCGGACAGGGGTGCCGGGGAGCTGTTTTTT.

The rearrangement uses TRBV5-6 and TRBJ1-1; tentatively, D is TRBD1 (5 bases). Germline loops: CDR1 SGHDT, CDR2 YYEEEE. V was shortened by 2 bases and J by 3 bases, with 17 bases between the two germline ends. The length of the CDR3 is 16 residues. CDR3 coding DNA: TGTGCCAGCAGCTTCTTGGGGCCCACTTGGGACACTGAAGCTTTCTTT. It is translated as CASSFLGPTWDTEAFF.

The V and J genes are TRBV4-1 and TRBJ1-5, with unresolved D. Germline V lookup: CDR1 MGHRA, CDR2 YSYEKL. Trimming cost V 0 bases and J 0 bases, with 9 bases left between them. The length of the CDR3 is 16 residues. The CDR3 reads CASSQDRSYSNQPQHF. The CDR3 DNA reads TGCGCCAGCAGCCAAGATCGCAGTTATAGCAATCAGCCCCAGCATTTT.

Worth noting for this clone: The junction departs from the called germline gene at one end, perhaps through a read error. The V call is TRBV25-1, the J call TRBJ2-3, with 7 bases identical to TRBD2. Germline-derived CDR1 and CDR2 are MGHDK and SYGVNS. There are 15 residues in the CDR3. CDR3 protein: CATSDTRGGTDTQYF. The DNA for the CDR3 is TGTGCCACCAGTGACACCCGGGGGGGCACAGATACGCAGTATTTT.

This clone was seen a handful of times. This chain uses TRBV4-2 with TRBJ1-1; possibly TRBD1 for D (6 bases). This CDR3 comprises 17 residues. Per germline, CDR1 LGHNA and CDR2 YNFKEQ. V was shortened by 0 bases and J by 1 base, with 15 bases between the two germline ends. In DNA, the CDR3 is TGTGCCAGCAGCCAAGAACCCACCGGACAGTGGAACACTGAAGCTTTCTTT. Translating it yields CASSQEPTGQWNTEAFF.

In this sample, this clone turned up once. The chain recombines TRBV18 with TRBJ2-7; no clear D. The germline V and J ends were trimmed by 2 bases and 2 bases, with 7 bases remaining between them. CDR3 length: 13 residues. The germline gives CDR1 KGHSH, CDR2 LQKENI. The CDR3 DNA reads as TGTGCCAGCTCACCAACCCAGACCTACGAGCAGTACTTC. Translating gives CASSPTQTYEQYF.

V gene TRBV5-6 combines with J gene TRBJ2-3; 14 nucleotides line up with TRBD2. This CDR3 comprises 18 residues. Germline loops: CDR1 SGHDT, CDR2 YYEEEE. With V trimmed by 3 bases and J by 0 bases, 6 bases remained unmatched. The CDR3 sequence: CASSWTSGGRSSTDTQYF. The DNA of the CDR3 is TGTGCCAGCAGCTGGACTAGCGGGGGGCGGTCTAGCACAGATACGCAGTATTTT.

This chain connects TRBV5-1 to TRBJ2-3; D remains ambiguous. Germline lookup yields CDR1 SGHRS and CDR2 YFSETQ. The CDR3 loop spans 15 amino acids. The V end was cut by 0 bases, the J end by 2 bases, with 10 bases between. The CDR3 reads CASSLEASDTDTQYF. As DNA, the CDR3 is TGCGCCAGCAGCTTGGAGGCTAGTGACACAGATACGCAGTATTTT.

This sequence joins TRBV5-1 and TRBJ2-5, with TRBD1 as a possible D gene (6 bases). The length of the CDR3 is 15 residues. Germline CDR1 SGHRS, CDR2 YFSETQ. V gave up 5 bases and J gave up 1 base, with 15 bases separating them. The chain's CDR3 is CASRSIQGTQETQYF. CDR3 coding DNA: TGCGCCAGCAGGTCGATCCAGGGGACCCAAGAGACCCAGTACTTC. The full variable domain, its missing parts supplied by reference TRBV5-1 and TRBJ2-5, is KAGVTQTPRYLIKTRGQQVTLSCSPISGHRSVSWYQQTPGQGLQFLFEYFSETQRNKGNFPGRFSGRQFSNSRSEMNVSTLELGDSALYLCASRSIQGTQETQYFGPGTRLLVL.

CDR3 sequence (DNA): TGTGCCAGCAGCTTCGGGCGGGGTGTGCGGGGGGTGAACACCGGGGAGCTGTTTTTT. It specifies CASSFGRGVRGVNTGELFF. The chain has TRBV7-8 and TRBJ2-2, with 8 bases identical to TRBD2. V dropped 3 bases and J dropped 1; count of bases not matched to a gene: 13. Per germline, CDR1 SGHVS and CDR2 FQNEAQ. The CDR3 totals 19 residues. Supplemented by reference TRBV7-8 and TRBJ2-2, the full variable domain reads GAGVSQSPRYKVAKRGQDVALRCDPISGHVSLFWYQQALGQGPEFLTYFQNEAQLDKSGLPSDRFFAERPEGSVSTLKIQRTQQEDSAVYLCASSFGRGVRGVNTGELFFGEGSRLTVL.

The CDR3 protein is CASSAAGGPYNEQFF. The CDR3 DNA follows: TGTGCCAGCAGTGCGGCGGGGGGGCCCTACAATGAGCAGTTCTTC. The chain recombines TRBV25-1 with TRBJ2-1, with TRBD2 matching over 9 bases. J gave up 2 bases and V 4 bases, and 3 bases lay outside the gene matches. Germline assignment: CDR1 MGHDK and CDR2 SYGVNS. The CDR3 consists of 15 residues.

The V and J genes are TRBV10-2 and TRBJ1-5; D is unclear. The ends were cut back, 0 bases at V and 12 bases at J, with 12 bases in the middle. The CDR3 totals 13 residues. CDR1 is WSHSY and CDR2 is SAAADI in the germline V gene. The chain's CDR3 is CASSESGAPNQHF. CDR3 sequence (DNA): TGCGCCAGCAGTGAGTCGGGCGCACCCAACCAGCATTTT.

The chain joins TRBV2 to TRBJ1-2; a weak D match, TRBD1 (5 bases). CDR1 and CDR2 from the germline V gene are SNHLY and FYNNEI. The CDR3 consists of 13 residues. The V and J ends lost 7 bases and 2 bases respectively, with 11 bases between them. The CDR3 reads CASTANRNYGYTF. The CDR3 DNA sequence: TGTGCCAGCACCGCTAACAGGAACTATGGCTACACCTTC.

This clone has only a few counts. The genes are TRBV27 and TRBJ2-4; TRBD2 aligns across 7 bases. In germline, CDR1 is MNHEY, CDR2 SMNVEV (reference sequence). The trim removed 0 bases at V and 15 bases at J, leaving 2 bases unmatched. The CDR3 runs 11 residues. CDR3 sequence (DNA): TGTGCCAGCAGTTTATCGGGGGGGTTGTACTTC. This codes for CASSLSGGLYF.

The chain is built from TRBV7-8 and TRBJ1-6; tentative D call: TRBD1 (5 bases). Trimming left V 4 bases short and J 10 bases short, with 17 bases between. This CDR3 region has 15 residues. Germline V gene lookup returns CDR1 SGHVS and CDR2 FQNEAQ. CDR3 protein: CASSSPGKGKSPLHF. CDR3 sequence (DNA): TGTGCCAGCAGCTCGCCGGGTAAGGGGAAGTCACCCCTCCACTTT. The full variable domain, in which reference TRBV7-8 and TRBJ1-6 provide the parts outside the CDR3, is GAGVSQSPRYKVAKRGQDVALRCDPISGHVSLFWYQQALGQGPEFLTYFQNEAQLDKSGLPSDRFFAERPEGSVSTLKIQRTQQEDSAVYLCASSSPGKGKSPLHFGNGTRLTVT.

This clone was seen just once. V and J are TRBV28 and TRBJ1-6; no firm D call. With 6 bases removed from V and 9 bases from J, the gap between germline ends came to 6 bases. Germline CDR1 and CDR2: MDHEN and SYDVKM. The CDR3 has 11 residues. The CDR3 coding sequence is TGTGCCAGCAGATCTCGTTCACCCCTCCACTTT. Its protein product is CASRSRSPLHF.

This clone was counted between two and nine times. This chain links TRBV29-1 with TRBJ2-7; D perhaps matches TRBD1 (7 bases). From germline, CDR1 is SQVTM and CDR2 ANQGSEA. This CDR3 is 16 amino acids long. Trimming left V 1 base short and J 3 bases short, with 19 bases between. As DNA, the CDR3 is TGCAGCGTTGAAGGGGGGGCGACAGGGAGCAACTACGAGCAGTACTTC. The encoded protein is CSVEGGATGSNYEQYF.

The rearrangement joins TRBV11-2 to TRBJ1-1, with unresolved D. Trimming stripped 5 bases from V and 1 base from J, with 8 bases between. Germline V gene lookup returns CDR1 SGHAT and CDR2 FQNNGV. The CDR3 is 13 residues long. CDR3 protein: CASSMTPNTEAFF. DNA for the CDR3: TGTGCCAGCAGCATGACACCGAACACTGAAGCTTTCTTT.